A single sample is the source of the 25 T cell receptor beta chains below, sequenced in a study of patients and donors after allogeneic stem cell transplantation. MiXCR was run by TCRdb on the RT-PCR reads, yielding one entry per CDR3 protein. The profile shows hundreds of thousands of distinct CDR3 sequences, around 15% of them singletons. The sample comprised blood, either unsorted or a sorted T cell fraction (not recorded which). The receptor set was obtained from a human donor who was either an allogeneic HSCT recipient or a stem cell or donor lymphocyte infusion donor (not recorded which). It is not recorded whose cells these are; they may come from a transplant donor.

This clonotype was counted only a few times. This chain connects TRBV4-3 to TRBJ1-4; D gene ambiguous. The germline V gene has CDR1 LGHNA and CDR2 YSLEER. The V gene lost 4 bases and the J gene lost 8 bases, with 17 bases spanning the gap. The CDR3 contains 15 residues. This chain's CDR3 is CASSPKTSGREKLFF. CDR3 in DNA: TGCGCCAGCAGCCCAAAAACCTCCGGTAGAGAAAAACTGTTTTTT.

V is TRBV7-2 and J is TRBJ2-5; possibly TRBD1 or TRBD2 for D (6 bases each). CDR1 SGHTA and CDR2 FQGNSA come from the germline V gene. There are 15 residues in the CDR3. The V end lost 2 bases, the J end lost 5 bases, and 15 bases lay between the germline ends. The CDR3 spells CASSLRGAPRETQYF. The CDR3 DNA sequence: TGTGCCAGCAGCTTAAGGGGGGCGCCCCGGGAGACCCAGTACTTC.

As DNA, the CDR3 is TGTGCCGGGGGGGACGTCCCCTGGAACACTGAAGCTTTCTTT. Its protein is CAGGDVPWNTEAFF. The rearrangement uses TRBV2 and TRBJ1-1, with D tentatively TRBD1 (5 bases). The V end lost 11 bases, the J end lost 1 base, and 17 bases lay between the germline ends. The CDR3 has 14 residues. Germline V gives CDR1 SNHLY, CDR2 FYNNEI. The full variable domain, its missing parts supplied by reference TRBV2 and TRBJ1-1, is EPEVTQTPSHQVTQMGQEVILRCVPISNHLYFYWYRQILGQKVEFLVSFYNNEISEKSEIFDDQFSVERPDGSNFTLKIRSTKLEDSAMYFCAGGDVPWNTEAFFGQGTRLTVV.

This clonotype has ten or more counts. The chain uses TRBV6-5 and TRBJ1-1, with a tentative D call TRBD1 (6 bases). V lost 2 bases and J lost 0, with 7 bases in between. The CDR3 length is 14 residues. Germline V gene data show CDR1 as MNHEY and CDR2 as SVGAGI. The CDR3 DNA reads TGTGCCAGCAGTTACAGGGGGTTGAACACTGAAGCTTTCTTT. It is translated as CASSYRGLNTEAFF.

CDR3 nucleotide sequence: TGCGCCAGCAGCGGATGGGGGGCCAACGTCCTGACTTTC. Amino acids: CASSGWGANVLTF. The V call is TRBV5-1, the J call TRBJ2-6; D not resolved. The V and J ends lost 4 bases and 4 bases respectively, with 6 bases between them. The CDR3 runs to 13 residues. Germline V lookup: CDR1 SGHRS, CDR2 YFSETQ.

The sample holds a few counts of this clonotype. The CDR3 DNA reads as TGCAGTGCTAGAGACGGAACCGGGACTAGCGGCAATGAGCAGTTCTTC. Residues: CSARDGTGTSGNEQFF. This chain uses TRBV20-1 with TRBJ2-1, with TRBD2 matching 11 bases. CDR1 DFQATT and CDR2 SNEGSKA come from the germline V gene (reference sequence). V trimming: 0 bases; J trimming: 6 bases; junction bases outside the gene matches: 7. The CDR3 is 16 residues long.

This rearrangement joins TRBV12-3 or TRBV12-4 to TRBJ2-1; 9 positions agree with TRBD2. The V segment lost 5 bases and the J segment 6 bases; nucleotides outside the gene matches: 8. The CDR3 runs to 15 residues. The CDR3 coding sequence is TGTGCCAGCAGTGGCGGGAGGGAGGTCGGCAATGAGCAGTTCTTC. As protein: CASSGGREVGNEQFF.

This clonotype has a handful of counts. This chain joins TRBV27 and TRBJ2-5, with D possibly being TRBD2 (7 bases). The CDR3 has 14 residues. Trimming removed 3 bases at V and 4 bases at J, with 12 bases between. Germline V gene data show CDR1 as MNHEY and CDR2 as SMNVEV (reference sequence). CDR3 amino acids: CASSFEGGTETQYF. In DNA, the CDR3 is TGTGCCAGCAGTTTCGAGGGGGGGACAGAGACCCAGTACTTC.

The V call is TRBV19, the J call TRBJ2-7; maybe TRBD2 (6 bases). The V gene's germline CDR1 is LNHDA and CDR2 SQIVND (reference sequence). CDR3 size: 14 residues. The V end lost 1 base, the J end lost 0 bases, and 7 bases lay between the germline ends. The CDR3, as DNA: TGTGCCAGTAGTATAGTTAGCGGCTCCTACGAGCAGTACTTC. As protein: CASSIVSGSYEQYF.

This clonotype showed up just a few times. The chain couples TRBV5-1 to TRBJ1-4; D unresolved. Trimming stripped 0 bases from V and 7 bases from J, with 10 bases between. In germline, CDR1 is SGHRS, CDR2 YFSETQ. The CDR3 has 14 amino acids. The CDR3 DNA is TGCGCCAGCAGCTTGGGGAGCCGTCGTGAAAAACTGTTTTTT. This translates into CASSLGSRREKLFF.

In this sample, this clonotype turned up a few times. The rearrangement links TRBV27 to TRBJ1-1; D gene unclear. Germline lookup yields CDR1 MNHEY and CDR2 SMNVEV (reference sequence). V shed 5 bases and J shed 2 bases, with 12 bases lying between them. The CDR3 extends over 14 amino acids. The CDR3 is CASSALGVNTEAFF. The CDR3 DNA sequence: TGTGCCAGCAGTGCGCTTGGGGTAAACACTGAAGCTTTCTTT.

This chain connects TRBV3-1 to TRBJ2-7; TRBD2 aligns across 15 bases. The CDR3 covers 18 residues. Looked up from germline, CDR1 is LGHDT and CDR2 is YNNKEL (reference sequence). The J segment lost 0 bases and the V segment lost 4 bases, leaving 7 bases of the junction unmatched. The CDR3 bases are TGTGCCAGCAGCCCCGCCGGGACTAGCGGGAGGCCCTCCTACGAGCAGTACTTC. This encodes CASSPAGTSGRPSYEQYF.

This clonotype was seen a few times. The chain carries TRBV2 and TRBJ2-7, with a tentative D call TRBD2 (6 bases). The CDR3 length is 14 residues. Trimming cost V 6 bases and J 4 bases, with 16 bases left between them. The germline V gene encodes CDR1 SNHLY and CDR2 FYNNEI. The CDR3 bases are TGTGCCAGCAGGCCGAACGGGACTCCGTACGAGCAGTACTTC. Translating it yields CASRPNGTPYEQYF.

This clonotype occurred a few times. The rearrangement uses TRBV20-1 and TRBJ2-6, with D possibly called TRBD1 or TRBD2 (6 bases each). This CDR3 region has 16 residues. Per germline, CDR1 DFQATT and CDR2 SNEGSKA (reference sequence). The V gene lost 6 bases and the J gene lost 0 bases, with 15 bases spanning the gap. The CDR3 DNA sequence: TGCAGTGCCGGTGGGGGGCTCCTCTCTGGGGCCAACGTCCTGACTTTC. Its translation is CSAGGGLLSGANVLTF.

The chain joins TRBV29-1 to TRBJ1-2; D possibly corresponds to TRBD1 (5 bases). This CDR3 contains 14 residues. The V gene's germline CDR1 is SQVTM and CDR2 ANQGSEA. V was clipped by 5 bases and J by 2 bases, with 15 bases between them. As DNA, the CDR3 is TGCAGCGTTCCTAGGGGCAGTCGGAACTATGGCTACACCTTC. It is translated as CSVPRGSRNYGYTF.

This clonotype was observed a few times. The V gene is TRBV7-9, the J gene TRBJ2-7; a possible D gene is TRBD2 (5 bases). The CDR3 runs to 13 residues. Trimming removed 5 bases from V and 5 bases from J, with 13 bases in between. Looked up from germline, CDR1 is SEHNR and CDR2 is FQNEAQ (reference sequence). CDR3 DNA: TGTGCCAGCAGCCCCCTGGGAGCGGACGAGCAGTACTTC. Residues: CASSPLGADEQYF.

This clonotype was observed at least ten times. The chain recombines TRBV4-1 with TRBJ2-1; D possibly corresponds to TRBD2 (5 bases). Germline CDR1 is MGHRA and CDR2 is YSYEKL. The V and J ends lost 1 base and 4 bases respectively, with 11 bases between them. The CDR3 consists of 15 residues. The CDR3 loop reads CASSQGAAGYNEQFF. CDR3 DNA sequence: TGCGCCAGCAGCCAAGGGGCGGCGGGTTACAATGAGCAGTTCTTC.

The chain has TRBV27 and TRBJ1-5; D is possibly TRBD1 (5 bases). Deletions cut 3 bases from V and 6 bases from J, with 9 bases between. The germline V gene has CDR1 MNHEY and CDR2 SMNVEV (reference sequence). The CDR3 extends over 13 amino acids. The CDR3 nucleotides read TGTGCCAGCAGTTTGCACGGGGGTCAGCCCCAGCATTTT. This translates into CASSLHGGQPQHF.

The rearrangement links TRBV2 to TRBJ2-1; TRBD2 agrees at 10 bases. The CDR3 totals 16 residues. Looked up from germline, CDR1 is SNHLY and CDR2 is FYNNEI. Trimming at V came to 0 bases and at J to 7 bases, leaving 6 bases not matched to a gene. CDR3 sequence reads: CASSEAPSGGLNEQFF. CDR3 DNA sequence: TGTGCCAGCAGTGAAGCCCCTAGCGGGGGACTAAATGAGCAGTTCTTC.

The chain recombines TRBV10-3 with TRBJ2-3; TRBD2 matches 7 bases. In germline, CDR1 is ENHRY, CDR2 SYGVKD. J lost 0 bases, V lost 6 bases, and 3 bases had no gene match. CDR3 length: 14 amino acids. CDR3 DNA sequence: TGTGCCATCAGGCTAGCGGAGAGCACAGATACGCAGTATTTT. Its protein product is CAIRLAESTDTQYF.

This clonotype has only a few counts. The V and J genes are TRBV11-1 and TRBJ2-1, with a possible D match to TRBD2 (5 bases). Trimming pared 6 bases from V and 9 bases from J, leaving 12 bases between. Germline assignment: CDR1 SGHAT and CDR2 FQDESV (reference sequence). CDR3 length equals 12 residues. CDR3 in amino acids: CASSREYSEQFF. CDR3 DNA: TGTGCCAGCAGTAGGGAGTATAGTGAGCAGTTCTTC.

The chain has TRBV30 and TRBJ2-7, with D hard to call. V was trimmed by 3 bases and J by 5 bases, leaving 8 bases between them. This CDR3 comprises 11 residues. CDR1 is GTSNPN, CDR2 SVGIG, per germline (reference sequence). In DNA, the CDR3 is TGTGCCTGGAGCGGGTTGGACGAGCAGTACTTC. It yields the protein CAWSGLDEQYF.

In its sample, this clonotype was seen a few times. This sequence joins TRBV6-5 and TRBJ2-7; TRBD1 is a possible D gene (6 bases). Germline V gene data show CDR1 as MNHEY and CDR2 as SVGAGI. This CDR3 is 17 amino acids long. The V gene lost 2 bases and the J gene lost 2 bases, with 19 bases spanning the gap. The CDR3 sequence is CASSYGPTGFVAYEQYF. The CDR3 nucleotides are TGTGCCAGCAGTTACGGCCCGACAGGCTTTGTCGCCTACGAGCAGTACTTC.

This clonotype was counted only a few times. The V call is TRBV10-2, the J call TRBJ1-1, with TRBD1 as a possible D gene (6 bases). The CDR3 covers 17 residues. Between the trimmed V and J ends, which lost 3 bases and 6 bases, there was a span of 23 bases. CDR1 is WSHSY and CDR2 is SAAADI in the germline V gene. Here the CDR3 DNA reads TGCGCCAGCAGTGATTATTGGGATAGGGGGGTGGGGTCTGAAGCTTTCTTT. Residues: CASSDYWDRGVGSEAFF.

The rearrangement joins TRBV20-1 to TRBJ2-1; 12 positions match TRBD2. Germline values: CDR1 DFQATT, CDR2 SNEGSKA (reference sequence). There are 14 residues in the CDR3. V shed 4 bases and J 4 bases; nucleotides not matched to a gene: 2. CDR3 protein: CSATTSGGYNEQFF. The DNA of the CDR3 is TGCAGTGCTACAACTAGCGGGGGGTACAATGAGCAGTTCTTC.